The rows below give T cell receptor beta chains drawn from one sample of a study of beta chain features in type 1 diabetes. Here immunoSEQ multiplex PCR was the method, and the copy in TCRdb shows in-frame clones only, minus some. The sample contains hundreds of thousands of clones, about 10% of which appear only once. Sequencing was performed on naive CD4+ T cells from blood. These receptors were taken from a young woman in good health. Each CDR3 is given with its conserved first and last residue. Each record gives: J gene, V gene, clone size, CDR3 protein. Clone size appears in some rows only: once, few, many, or a class for an expanded clone.

>TRBJ2-1|TRBV10-3|NA
CAISVGQSEGEQFF
>TRBJ1-6|TRBV10-3|few
CNLGQGNSPLHF
>TRBJ2-1|TRBV7-2|NA
CASSLGVAGVEQFF
>TRBJ2-2|TRBV19|few
CASSSRNTGELFF
>TRBJ1-2|TRBV15|NA
CATRNEGLTGPLGYTF
>TRBJ1-4|TRBV28|NA
CAMRDRTTEKLFF
>TRBJ2-3|TRBV29-1|NA
CSVDPGTDTQYF
>TRBJ2-1|TRBV29-1|NA
CSVQEHNEQFF
>TRBJ2-1|TRBV30|NA
CAWILDRSRSNEQFF
>TRBJ2-3|TRBV29-1|NA
CSVTGASTDTQYF
>TRBJ1-1|TRBV30|few
CALEAVAFF
>TRBJ2-7|TRBV7-8|NA
CASSLTPSYFREQYF
>TRBJ2-2|TRBV6-1|NA
CASSALGLAGGGELFF
>TRBJ2-1|TRBV6-5|NA
CASSYGRQPNFRQFF
>TRBJ2-2|TRBV2|few
CASSEEQGNTGELFF
>TRBJ1-2|TRBV18|few
CASSPRGSYGYTF
>TRBJ2-3|TRBV14|NA
CASSQLQTGSNTDTQYF
>TRBJ1-1|TRBV10-3|NA
CAINPQAGTEAFF
>TRBJ2-6|TRBV25-1|NA
CASSRTGSSGANVLTF
>TRBJ2-1|TRBV7-9|few
CASSLEPGQAYNEQFF
>TRBJ2-3|TRBV29-1|many
CSVGSTDTQYF
>TRBJ1-6|TRBV9|few
CASSFTGQGNSPLHF
>TRBJ2-1|TRBV11-2|few
CASSFGGTYNEQFF
>TRBJ2-7|TRBV11-3|few
CASSSETHEQYF
>TRBJ2-2|TRBV7-9|few
CASSSGFLTGELFF
>TRBJ2-7|TRBV30|NA
CAWSENSYEQYF
>TRBJ1-1|TRBV23-1|NA
CASSQDSWRGNTEAFF
>TRBJ2-5|TRBV27|NA
CASSLIGAGRETQYF